The 28 T cell receptor beta chains in this list originate from one sample, sequenced in a study of blood T cell repertoires in COVID-19. TCRdb keeps only in-frame clones here, not all; method: immunoSEQ multiplex PCR. The sample shows a few hundred thousand clones, 75% to 90% of them seen only once. The sequenced sample was peripheral blood. These receptors were collected from a woman in her 40s who had recovered from COVID-19.

The chain combines TRBV7-6 with TRBJ1-3; D unresolved. In germline, CDR1 is SGHVS, CDR2 FNYEAQ. V gave up 1 base and J gave up 2 bases, with 12 bases separating them. The CDR3 spans 16 residues. CDR3 amino acids: CASSLDGWRAGNTIYF. CDR3 bases: TGTGCCAGCAGCTTAGATGGGTGGCGGGCTGGAAACACCATATATTTT.

V gene TRBV9 combines with J gene TRBJ1-5, with TRBD1 matching over 10 bases. J gave up 9 bases and V 3 bases, and 12 bases lay outside the gene matches. Looked up from germline, CDR1 is SGDLS and CDR2 is YYNGEE. The CDR3 is 16 amino acids. CDR3 DNA sequence: TGTGCCAGCAGCGAGGGACAGGGGAGTTTCTCCGGGCCCCAGCATTTT. The encoded protein is CASSEGQGSFSGPQHF.

This clone was found once. CDR3 DNA sequence: TGTGCCAGCTCACCCGCCAGGGCAAGCACAGATACGCAGTATTTT. Encoded protein: CASSPARASTDTQYF. The chain combines TRBV18 with TRBJ2-3, with D possibly being TRBD1 (5 bases). Germline assignment: CDR1 KGHSH and CDR2 LQKENI. This CDR3 is built from 15 residues. Trimming removed 3 bases from V and 0 bases from J, with 10 bases in between.

This chain links TRBV7-2 with TRBJ2-3; TRBD2 might be the D (5 bases). The CDR3 spans 15 residues. Germline CDR1 is SGHTA and CDR2 is FQGNSA. V was trimmed by 1 base and J by 2 bases, leaving 10 bases between them. The CDR3 here is CASSLERHLTDTQYF. The CDR3 nucleotides are TGTGCCAGCAGCTTAGAGCGGCACCTCACAGATACGCAGTATTTT.

The J gene is TRBJ2-7, the V gene TRBV7-9; 7 bases align to TRBD2. This CDR3 is 15 amino acids long. Germline V lookup: CDR1 SEHNR, CDR2 FQNEAQ (reference sequence). Trimming at V came to 1 base and at J to 2 bases, leaving 5 bases not matched to a gene. Written as DNA, the CDR3 is TGTGCCAGCAGCTTAGATGGGGCGGGGGCCTACGAGCAGTACTTC. It codes for CASSLDGAGAYEQYF.

This chain connects TRBV29-1 to TRBJ2-7; 12 bases match TRBD1. Germline trimming cut 6 bases from V and 1 base from J; bases unmatched to any gene: 19. This CDR3 region has 19 residues. Germline assignment: CDR1 SQVTM and CDR2 ANQGSEA. DNA of the CDR3: TGCAGCGTCCTCAAGAACCGGGACAGGGGGCCTCGAATATCCTACGAGCAGTACTTC. Its translation: CSVLKNRDRGPRISYEQYF.

V and J are TRBV7-6 and TRBJ2-7, with TRBD2 identical over 8 bases. Per germline, CDR1 SGHVS and CDR2 FNYEAQ. The V and J ends lost 5 bases and 6 bases, in that order; junction bases with no gene match: 12. The CDR3 runs to 15 residues. The CDR3 DNA reads as TGTGCCAGCAGCCCACAGGGACTAGTTGGGGGCGAGCAGTACTTC. Protein product: CASSPQGLVGGEQYF. Variable domain in full (rest from reference TRBV7-6 and TRBJ2-7): GAGVSQSPRYKVTKRGQDVALRCDPISGHVSLYWYRQALGQGPEFLTYFNYEAQQDKSGLPNDRFSAERPEGSISTLTIQRTEQRDSAMYRCASSPQGLVGGEQYFGPGTRLTVT.

The genes are TRBV6-6 and TRBJ1-1; D ambiguous. Germline V lookup: CDR1 MNHNY, CDR2 SVGAGI (reference sequence). The V and J ends lost 2 bases and 6 bases respectively, with 16 bases between them. The CDR3 is 15 amino acids. The CDR3: CASSYGLGQLSEAFF. The CDR3 DNA is TGTGCCAGCAGTTACGGACTCGGGCAACTTTCTGAAGCTTTCTTT.

The rearrangement joins TRBV2 to TRBJ2-1, with 8 positions matching TRBD1. CDR1 is SNHLY and CDR2 is FYNNEI in the germline V gene. The CDR3 extends over 15 amino acids. V was pared by 5 bases and J by 5 bases, with 8 bases of the junction left unmatched. The CDR3 nucleotides read TGTGCCAGCAGTACCCGACAGGGGATGGACAATGAGCAGTTCTTC. Its translation is CASSTRQGMDNEQFF. The complete variable domain, with remaining parts taken from reference TRBV2 and TRBJ2-1, reads EPEVTQTPSHQVTQMGQEVILRCVPISNHLYFYWYRQILGQKVEFLVSFYNNEISEKSEIFDDQFSVERPDGSNFTLKIRSTKLEDSAMYFCASSTRQGMDNEQFFGPGTRLTVL.

This clone was detected once. The rearrangement links TRBV9 to TRBJ1-5, with TRBD1 matching over 7 bases. The germline CDR1 and CDR2 sequences are SGDLS and YYNGEE. The trim removed 3 bases at V and 4 bases at J, leaving 4 bases unmatched. The CDR3 covers 14 residues. This chain's CDR3 is CASSAGTVNQPQHF. The CDR3 DNA reads TGTGCCAGCAGCGCCGGGACAGTTAATCAGCCCCAGCATTTT.

The chain is built from TRBV10-1 and TRBJ2-5, with 10 bases that match TRBD2. This CDR3 has 18 amino acids. Looked up from germline, CDR1 is WNHNN and CDR2 is SYGVQD (reference sequence). V trimming: 1 base; J trimming: 1 base; junction bases outside the gene matches: 9. CDR3 sequence reads: CASSEWTSGRVPQETQYF. CDR3 DNA: TGCGCCAGCAGTGAGTGGACTAGCGGACGAGTTCCCCAAGAGACCCAGTACTTC.

The V gene is TRBV5-1, the J gene TRBJ2-1, with 7 bases that match TRBD2. The CDR3 totals 15 residues. J was trimmed by 4 bases and V by 1 base; bases with no gene match: 5. Germline values: CDR1 SGHRS, CDR2 YFSETQ. The CDR3 region has the DNA TGCGCCAGCAGCTTGAGGCGGGAGACATACAATGAGCAGTTCTTC. Its protein product is CASSLRRETYNEQFF. The whole variable domain, filled in from reference TRBV5-1 and TRBJ2-1, reads KAGVTQTPRYLIKTRGQQVTLSCSPISGHRSVSWYQQTPGQGLQFLFEYFSETQRNKGNFPGRFSGRQFSNSRSEMNVSTLELGDSALYLCASSLRRETYNEQFFGPGTRLTVL.

The rearrangement links TRBV5-1 to TRBJ1-1, with TRBD1 as a possible D gene (6 bases). Germline CDR1 is SGHRS and CDR2 is YFSETQ. The CDR3 runs 14 residues. Trimming removed 0 bases at V and 1 base at J, with 7 bases between. In DNA form, the CDR3 reads TGCGCCAGCAGCTTGGACAGGGCGAACACTGAAGCTTTCTTT. Encoded protein: CASSLDRANTEAFF. Based on the CDR3 plus reference TRBV5-1 and TRBJ1-1, the full variable domain is KAGVTQTPRYLIKTRGQQVTLSCSPISGHRSVSWYQQTPGQGLQFLFEYFSETQRNKGNFPGRFSGRQFSNSRSEMNVSTLELGDSALYLCASSLDRANTEAFFGQGTRLTVV.

J is TRBJ1-1 and V is TRBV6-1, with a tentative D call TRBD1 (6 bases). The CDR3 extends over 14 amino acids. Trimming stripped 2 bases from V and 6 bases from J, with 13 bases between. The germline V gene has CDR1 MNHNS and CDR2 SASEGT. Written as DNA, the CDR3 is TGTGCCAGCAGTGAATCTTGGGCAGGGGCTGAAGCTTTCTTT. It encodes CASSESWAGAEAFF.

In its sample, this clone was seen once. The rearrangement joins TRBV5-1 to TRBJ2-1; D is ambiguous. The CDR3 consists of 13 residues. The germline V and J ends were trimmed by 6 bases and 6 bases, with 13 bases remaining between them. Germline-derived CDR1 and CDR2 are SGHRS and YFSETQ. CDR3 bases: TGCGCCAGCAACGAGCAGGTTGGCAATGAGCAGTTCTTC. Amino acids: CASNEQVGNEQFF.

The chain uses TRBV5-5 and TRBJ1-2; 10 nucleotides agree with TRBD1. This CDR3 contains 14 residues. CDR1 is SGHKS, CDR2 YYEKEE, per germline (reference sequence). Germline trimming cut 0 bases from V and 8 bases from J; bases unmatched to any gene: 4. The CDR3 loop is CASSLVGTGVGYTF. The CDR3, as DNA: TGTGCCAGCAGCTTGGTTGGGACAGGGGTCGGCTACACCTTC.

The chain links TRBV27 to TRBJ1-5, with D possibly being TRBD1 (5 bases). This CDR3 region has 19 residues. Germline CDR1 is MNHEY and CDR2 is SMNVEV (reference sequence). Trimming removed 5 bases at V and 5 bases at J, with 28 bases between. CDR3: CASSPKEPGSAGFHQPQHF. For the CDR3, the DNA is TGTGCCAGCAGTCCAAAAGAACCTGGTTCCGCAGGGTTTCATCAGCCCCAGCATTTT.

This rearrangement joins TRBV18 to TRBJ2-3; D might be TRBD2 (5 bases). V gave up 2 bases and J gave up 6 bases, with 15 bases separating them. The V gene's germline CDR1 is KGHSH and CDR2 LQKENI. The length of the CDR3 is 15 residues. The CDR3 DNA follows: TGTGCCAGCTCACCATTGAGGGCGGAATCCGATACGCAGTATTTT. This gives the protein CASSPLRAESDTQYF. Based on the CDR3 plus reference TRBV18 and TRBJ2-3, the full variable domain is NAGVMQNPRHLVRRRGQEARLRCSPMKGHSHVYWYRQLPEEGLKFMVYLQKENIIDESGMPKERFSAEFPKEGPSILRIQQVVRGDSAAYFCASSPLRAESDTQYFGPGTRLTVL.

The gene calls are TRBV7-9 and TRBJ2-6; D is possibly TRBD2 (6 bases). CDR1 is SEHNR and CDR2 is FQNEAQ in the germline V gene (reference sequence). This CDR3 comprises 16 residues. V lost 5 bases and J lost 0, with 11 bases in between. CDR3 nucleotide sequence: TGTGCCAGCAGCGGAGGGGCGGCCTCTGGGGCCAACGTCCTGACTTTC. Translation: CASSGGAASGANVLTF.

The V and J genes are TRBV27 and TRBJ1-2; D gene unclear. Trimming stripped 3 bases from V and 5 bases from J, with 10 bases between. Germline CDR1 reads MNHEY; CDR2 reads SMNVEV (reference sequence). The CDR3 runs to 13 residues. In DNA form, the CDR3 reads TGTGCCAGCAGTTTTTTCCCAGGTTATGGCTACACCTTC. Amino acids: CASSFFPGYGYTF.

V gene TRBV3-1 (or the pseudogene TRBV3-2) combines with J gene TRBJ2-7, with D tentatively TRBD2 (6 bases). This CDR3 has 14 amino acids. Trimming left V 4 bases short and J 3 bases short, with 13 bases between. Germline loops: CDR1 LGHDT, CDR2 YNNKEL (reference sequence). CDR3: CASSPQRANYEQYF. Here the CDR3 DNA reads TGTGCCAGCAGCCCCCAGCGGGCCAACTACGAGCAGTACTTC.

V is TRBV24-1 and J is TRBJ2-2; 8 bases map to TRBD1. The CDR3 loop spans 15 amino acids. V was pared by 10 bases and J by 1 base, with 7 bases of the junction left unmatched. Germline V gene lookup returns CDR1 KGHDR and CDR2 SFDVKD. The CDR3 coding sequence is TGTGCCACGACAGGGACAGGAGAGAACACCGGGGAGCTGTTTTTT. This codes for CATTGTGENTGELFF.

This chain links TRBV19 with TRBJ2-5; a possible D gene is TRBD1 (5 bases). CDR1 is LNHDA, CDR2 SQIVND, per germline (reference sequence). The CDR3 spans 14 residues. V lost 5 bases and J 0 bases, leaving 10 bases between the germline ends. This CDR3 is CASSGTDNQETQYF. In DNA, the CDR3 is TGTGCCAGTAGTGGCACGGACAACCAAGAGACCCAGTACTTC.

The chain uses TRBV6-5 and TRBJ2-1; the D is unclear. V gave up 7 bases and J gave up 9 bases, with 16 bases separating them. In germline, CDR1 is MNHEY, CDR2 SVGAGI. This CDR3 spans 13 amino acids. CDR3 residues: CASTHPSVGEQFF. CDR3 sequence (DNA): TGTGCCAGCACCCATCCTAGTGTAGGTGAGCAGTTCTTC.

This rearrangement joins TRBV20-1 to TRBJ2-2, with D hard to call. The germline CDR1 and CDR2 sequences are DFQATT and SNEGSKA (reference sequence). The germline V and J ends were trimmed by 6 bases and 8 bases, with 10 bases remaining between them. CDR3 length equals 11 residues. CDR3 sequence: CSAERVGELFF. The CDR3 nucleotides are TGCAGTGCGGAACGGGTAGGGGAGCTGTTTTTT.

Here the CDR3 DNA reads TGCGCCAGCAGCAGGGACCCGGCGGAGGGAATCCCCTACGAGCAGTACTTC. Translated: CASSRDPAEGIPYEQYF. The chain links TRBV5-1 to TRBJ2-7, with D possibly matching TRBD2 (6 bases). Trimming left V 4 bases short and J 2 bases short, with 22 bases between. This CDR3 region has 17 residues. Germline CDR1 and CDR2: SGHRS and YFSETQ.

The V call is TRBV7-9, the J call TRBJ2-5, with 12 positions matching TRBD2. Germline trimming cut 5 bases from V and 4 bases from J; bases unmatched to any gene: 8. Germline values: CDR1 SEHNR, CDR2 FQNEAQ (reference sequence). The CDR3 loop spans 16 amino acids. CDR3 protein: CASSPTSGSTLETQYF. CDR3 bases: TGTGCCAGCAGCCCGACTAGCGGGAGTACGCTAGAGACCCAGTACTTC. Drawing the rest from reference TRBV7-9 and TRBJ2-5, the complete variable domain is DTGVSQNPRHKITKRGQNVTFRCDPISEHNRLYWYRQTLGQGPEFLTYFQNEAQLEKSRLLSDRFSAERPKGSFSTLEIQRTEQGDSAMYLCASSPTSGSTLETQYFGPGTRLLVL.

The sample holds one count of this clone. The rearrangement links TRBV27 to TRBJ2-1; D perhaps matches TRBD2 (6 bases). The length of the CDR3 is 13 residues. The germline V and J ends were trimmed by 2 bases and 6 bases, with 8 bases remaining between them. From germline, CDR1 is MNHEY and CDR2 SMNVEV (reference sequence). The CDR3 nucleotides read TGTGCCAGCAGTTTAGTACTAGCCAATGAGCAGTTCTTC. Amino acids: CASSLVLANEQFF.